This paragraph covers one T cell receptor beta chain sequence. Its specificity is not known. Amplification yielded TCR beta CDR3 regions, with RNA transcripts as the source. Carried out on the TCR CDR3, a first-round RT-PCR used the HTBI primer set. From the multiplex PCR reads, TCRdb called clonotypes with MiXCR, one entry per CDR3 protein. The table records under 350,000 distinct CDR3 sequences, more than 15% of them present only once. The CDR3 consists of 15 residues. V was cut by 6 bases and J by 2 bases, with 11 bases left in between. This specimen comes from a study of T cells in Graves' hyperthyroidism and ophthalmopathy. The study based diagnoses on clinical symptoms, serum thyroxine and TRAb, thyroid ultrasound and orbital computed tomography. An approximately 9.4 ml volume of fresh peripheral blood provided the PBMCs. Study outcomes and limitations: Model-based prediction identified ophthalmopathy a median roughly 5.9 months prior to its onset.

Input material: blood. The rearrangement uses TRBV12-3 or TRBV12-4 and TRBJ2-6, with unresolved D. The TCR sequence derives from a woman aged 55-75 years with Graves' ophthalmopathy. CDR3 residues: CASSPDRPGANVLTF. The CDR3 bases are TGTGCCAGCAGCCCAGACCGCCCTGGGGCCAACGTCCTGACTTTC.